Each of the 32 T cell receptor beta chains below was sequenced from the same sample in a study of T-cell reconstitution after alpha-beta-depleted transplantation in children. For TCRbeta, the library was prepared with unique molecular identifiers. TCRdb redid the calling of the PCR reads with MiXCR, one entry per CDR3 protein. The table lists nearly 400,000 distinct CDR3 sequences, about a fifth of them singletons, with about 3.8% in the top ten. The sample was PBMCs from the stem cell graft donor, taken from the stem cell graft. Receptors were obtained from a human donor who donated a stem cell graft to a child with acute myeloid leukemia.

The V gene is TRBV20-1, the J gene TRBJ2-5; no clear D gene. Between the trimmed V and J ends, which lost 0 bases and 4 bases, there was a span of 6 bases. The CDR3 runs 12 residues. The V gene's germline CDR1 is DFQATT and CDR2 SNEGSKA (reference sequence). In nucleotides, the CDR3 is TGCAGTGCTAGAGACGCTAGAGAGACCCAGTACTTC. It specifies CSARDARETQYF.

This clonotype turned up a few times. The CDR3 loop reads CATSRVSNQPQHF. Here the CDR3 DNA reads TGTGCCACCAGCAGAGTTAGCAATCAGCCCCAGCATTTT. This chain links TRBV15 with TRBJ1-5, with D unclear. The V end was cut by 1 base, the J end by 0 bases, with 1 base between. The germline V gene has CDR1 LNHNV and CDR2 YYDKDF (reference sequence). The CDR3 has 13 residues.

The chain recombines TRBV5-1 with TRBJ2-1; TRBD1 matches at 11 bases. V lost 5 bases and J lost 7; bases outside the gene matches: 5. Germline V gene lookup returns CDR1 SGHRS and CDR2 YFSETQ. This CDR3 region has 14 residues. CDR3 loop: CASRFWDRGNEQFF. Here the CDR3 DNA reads TGCGCCAGCAGGTTTTGGGACAGGGGGAATGAGCAGTTCTTC.

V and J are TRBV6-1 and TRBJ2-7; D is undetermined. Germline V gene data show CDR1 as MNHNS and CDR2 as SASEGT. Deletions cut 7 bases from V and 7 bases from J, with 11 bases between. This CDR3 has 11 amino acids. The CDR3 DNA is TGTGCCAGCAAGGACCTAACAGAGCAGTACTTC. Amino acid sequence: CASKDLTEQYF.

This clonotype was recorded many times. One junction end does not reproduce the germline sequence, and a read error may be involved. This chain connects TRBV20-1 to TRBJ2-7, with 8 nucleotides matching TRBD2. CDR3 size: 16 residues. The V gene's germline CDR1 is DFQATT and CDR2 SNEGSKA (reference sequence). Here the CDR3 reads CSARESRGRNSHEQYF. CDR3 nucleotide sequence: TGCAGTGCTAGAGAGTCCCGCGGGAGGAACTCCCACGAGCAGTACTTC.

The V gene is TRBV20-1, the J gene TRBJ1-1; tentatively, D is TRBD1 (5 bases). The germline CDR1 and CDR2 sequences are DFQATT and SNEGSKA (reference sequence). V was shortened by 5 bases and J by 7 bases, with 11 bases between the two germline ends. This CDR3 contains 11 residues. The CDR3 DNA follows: TGCAGTGCTTCTGGGGGTATTGAAGCTTTCTTT. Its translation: CSASGGIEAFF.

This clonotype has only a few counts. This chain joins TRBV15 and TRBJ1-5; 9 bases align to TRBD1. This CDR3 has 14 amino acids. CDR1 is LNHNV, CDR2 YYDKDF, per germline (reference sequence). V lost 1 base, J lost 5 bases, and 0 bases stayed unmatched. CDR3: CATSRGDRDQPQHF. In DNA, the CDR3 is TGTGCCACCAGCAGAGGGGACAGGGATCAGCCCCAGCATTTT.

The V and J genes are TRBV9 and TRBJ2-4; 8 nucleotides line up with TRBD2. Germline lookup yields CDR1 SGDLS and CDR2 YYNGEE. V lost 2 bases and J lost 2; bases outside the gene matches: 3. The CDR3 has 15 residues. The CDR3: CASSVGGRSKNIQYF. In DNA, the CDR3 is TGTGCCAGCAGCGTCGGCGGGAGGTCCAAAAACATTCAGTACTTC.

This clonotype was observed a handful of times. Written as DNA, the CDR3 is TGTGCCAGCAGTGTTCAGGCAGGGAACACCGGGGAGCTGTTTTTT. Translated: CASSVQAGNTGELFF. The chain combines TRBV2 with TRBJ2-2; D is unclear. There are 15 residues in the CDR3. The germline CDR1 and CDR2 sequences are SNHLY and FYNNEI. Trimming shortened V by 4 bases and J by 1 base, and 10 bases separated the two germline ends.

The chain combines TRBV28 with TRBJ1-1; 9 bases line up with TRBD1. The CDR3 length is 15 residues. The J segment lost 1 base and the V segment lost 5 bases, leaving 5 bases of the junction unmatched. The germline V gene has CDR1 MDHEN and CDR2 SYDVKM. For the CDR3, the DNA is TGTGCCAGCAGTCCGACAGGGGGTAGGAACACTGAAGCTTTCTTT. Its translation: CASSPTGGRNTEAFF.

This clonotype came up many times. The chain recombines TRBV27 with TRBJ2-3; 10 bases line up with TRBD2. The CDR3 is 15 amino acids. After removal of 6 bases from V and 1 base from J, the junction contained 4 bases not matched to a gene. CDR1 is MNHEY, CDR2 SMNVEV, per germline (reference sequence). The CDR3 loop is CASRKAGGRTDTQYF. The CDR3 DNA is TGTGCCAGCAGAAAAGCGGGAGGGCGCACAGATACGCAGTATTTT.

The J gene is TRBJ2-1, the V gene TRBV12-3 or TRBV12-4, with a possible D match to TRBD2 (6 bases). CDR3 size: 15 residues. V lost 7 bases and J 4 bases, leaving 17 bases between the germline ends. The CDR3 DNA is TGTGCCAGCACCTTGAGGAGGGGCACTTACAATGAGCAGTTCTTC. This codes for CASTLRRGTYNEQFF.

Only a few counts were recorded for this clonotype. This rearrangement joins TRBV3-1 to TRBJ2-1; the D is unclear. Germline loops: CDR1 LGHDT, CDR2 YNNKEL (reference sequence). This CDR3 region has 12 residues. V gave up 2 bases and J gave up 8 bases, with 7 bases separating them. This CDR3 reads CASSQRVDEQFF. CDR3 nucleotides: TGTGCCAGCAGCCAAAGGGTAGATGAGCAGTTCTTC.

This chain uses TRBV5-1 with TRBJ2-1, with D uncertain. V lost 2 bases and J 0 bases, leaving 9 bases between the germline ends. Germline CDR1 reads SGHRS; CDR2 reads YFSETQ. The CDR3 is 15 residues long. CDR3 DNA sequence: TGCGCCAGCAGCTTCAGAGTGGACTCCTACAATGAGCAGTTCTTC. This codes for CASSFRVDSYNEQFF.

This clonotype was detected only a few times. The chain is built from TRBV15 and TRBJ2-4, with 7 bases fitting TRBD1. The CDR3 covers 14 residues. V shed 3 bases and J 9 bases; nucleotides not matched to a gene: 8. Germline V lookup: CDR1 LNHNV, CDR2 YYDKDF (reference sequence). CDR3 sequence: CATSSETGNVIQYF. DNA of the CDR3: TGTGCCACCAGCAGCGAGACAGGGAACGTCATTCAGTACTTC.

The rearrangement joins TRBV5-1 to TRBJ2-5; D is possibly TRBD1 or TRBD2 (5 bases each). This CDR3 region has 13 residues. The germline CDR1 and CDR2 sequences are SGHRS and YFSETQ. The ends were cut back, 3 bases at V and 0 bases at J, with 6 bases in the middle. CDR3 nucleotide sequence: TGCGCCAGCAGCTGGGGGAACCAAGAGACCCAGTACTTC. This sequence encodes CASSWGNQETQYF.

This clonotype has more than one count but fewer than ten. For the CDR3, the DNA is TGCAGCATCAGTACCGGGACTAGCGGGAGGCAAGAGACCCAGTACTTC. This codes for CSISTGTSGRQETQYF. The chain carries TRBV29-1 and TRBJ2-5; TRBD2 aligns across 15 bases. Per germline, CDR1 SQVTM and CDR2 ANQGSEA. V lost 8 bases, J lost 2 bases, and 9 bases stayed unmatched. CDR3 length: 16 residues. Together with reference TRBV29-1 and TRBJ2-5, the CDR3 gives the full variable domain: SAVISQKPSRDICQRGTSLTIQCQVDSQVTMMFWYRQQPGQSLTLIATANQGSEATYESGFVIDKFPISRPNLTFSTLTVSNMSPEDSSIYLCSISTGTSGRQETQYFGPGTRLLVL.

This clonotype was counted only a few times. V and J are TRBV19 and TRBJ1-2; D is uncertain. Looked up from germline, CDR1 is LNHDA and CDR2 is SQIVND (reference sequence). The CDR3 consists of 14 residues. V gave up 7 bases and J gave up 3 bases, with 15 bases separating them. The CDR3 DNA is TGTGCCAGTACCCGTAACCCGTACGACTATGGCTACACCTTC. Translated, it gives CASTRNPYDYGYTF.

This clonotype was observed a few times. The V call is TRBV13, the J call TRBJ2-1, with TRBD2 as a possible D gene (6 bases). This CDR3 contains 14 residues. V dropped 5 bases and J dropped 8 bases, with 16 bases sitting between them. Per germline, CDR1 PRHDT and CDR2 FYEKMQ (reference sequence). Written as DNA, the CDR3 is TGTGCCAGCAGCCTCCAGCGGGCGAGGGATGAGCAGTTCTTC. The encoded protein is CASSLQRARDEQFF.

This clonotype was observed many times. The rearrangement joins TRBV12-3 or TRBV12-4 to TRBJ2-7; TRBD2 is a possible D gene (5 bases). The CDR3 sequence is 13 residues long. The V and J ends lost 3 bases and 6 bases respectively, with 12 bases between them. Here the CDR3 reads CASSLGAFSEQYF. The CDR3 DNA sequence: TGTGCCAGCAGTTTGGGAGCTTTCTCCGAGCAGTACTTC.

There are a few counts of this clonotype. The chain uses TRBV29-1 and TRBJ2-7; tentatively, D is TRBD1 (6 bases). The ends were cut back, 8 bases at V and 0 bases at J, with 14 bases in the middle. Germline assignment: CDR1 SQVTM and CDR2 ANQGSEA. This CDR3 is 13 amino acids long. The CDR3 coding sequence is TGCAGCTTCCAAGGGGACATCTCCTACGAGCAGTACTTC. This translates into CSFQGDISYEQYF.

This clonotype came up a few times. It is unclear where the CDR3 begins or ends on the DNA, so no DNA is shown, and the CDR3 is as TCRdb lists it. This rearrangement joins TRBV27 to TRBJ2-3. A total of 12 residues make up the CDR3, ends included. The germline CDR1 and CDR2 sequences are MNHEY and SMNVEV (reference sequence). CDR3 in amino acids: CASSNPYGRSIF.

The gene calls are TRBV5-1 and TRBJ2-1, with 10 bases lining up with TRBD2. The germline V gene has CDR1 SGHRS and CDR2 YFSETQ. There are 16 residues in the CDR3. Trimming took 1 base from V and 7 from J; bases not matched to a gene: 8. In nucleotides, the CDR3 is TGCGCCAGCAGCTTGAGGCCTAGCGGGAGTGGGAATGAGCAGTTCTTC. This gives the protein CASSLRPSGSGNEQFF. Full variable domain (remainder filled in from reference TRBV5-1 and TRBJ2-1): KAGVTQTPRYLIKTRGQQVTLSCSPISGHRSVSWYQQTPGQGLQFLFEYFSETQRNKGNFPGRFSGRQFSNSRSEMNVSTLELGDSALYLCASSLRPSGSGNEQFFGPGTRLTVL.

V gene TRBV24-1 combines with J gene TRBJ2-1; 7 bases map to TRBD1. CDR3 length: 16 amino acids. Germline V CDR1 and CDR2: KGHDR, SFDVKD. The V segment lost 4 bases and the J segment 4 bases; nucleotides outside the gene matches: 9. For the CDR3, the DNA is TGTGCCACCAGTGAGTCCTCTGCGACAGGGTACAATGAGCAGTTCTTC. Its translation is CATSESSATGYNEQFF.

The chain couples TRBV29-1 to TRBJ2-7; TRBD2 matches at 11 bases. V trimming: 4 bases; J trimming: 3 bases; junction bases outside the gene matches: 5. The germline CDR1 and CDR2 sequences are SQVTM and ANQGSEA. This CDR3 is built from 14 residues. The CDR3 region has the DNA TGCAGCGTTGGACCCACTAGCGGGAGCTACGAGCAGTACTTC. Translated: CSVGPTSGSYEQYF.

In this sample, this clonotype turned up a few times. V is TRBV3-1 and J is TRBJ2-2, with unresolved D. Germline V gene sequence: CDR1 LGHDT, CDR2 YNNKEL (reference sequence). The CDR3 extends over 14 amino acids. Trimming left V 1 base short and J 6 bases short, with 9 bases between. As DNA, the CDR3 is TGTGCCAGCAGCCAAGGCGCTATCCCCGGGGAGCTGTTTTTT. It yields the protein CASSQGAIPGELFF.

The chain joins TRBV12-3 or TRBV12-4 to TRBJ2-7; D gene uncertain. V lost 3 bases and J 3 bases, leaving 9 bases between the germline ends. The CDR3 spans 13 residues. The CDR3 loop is CASSFLGNYEQYF. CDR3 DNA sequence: TGTGCCAGCAGTTTCCTCGGAAACTACGAGCAGTACTTC.

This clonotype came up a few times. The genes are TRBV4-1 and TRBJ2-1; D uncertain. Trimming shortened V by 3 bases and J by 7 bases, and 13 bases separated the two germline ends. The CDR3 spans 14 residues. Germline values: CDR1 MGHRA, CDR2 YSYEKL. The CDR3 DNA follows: TGCGCCAGCAGCCACGCTTCGCCCGGGAATGAGCAGTTCTTC. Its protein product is CASSHASPGNEQFF.

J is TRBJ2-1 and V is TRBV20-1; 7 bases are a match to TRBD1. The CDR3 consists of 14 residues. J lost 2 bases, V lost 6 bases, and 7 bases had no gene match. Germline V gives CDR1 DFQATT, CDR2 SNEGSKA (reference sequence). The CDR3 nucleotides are TGCAGTGCCCCAACAGGGGCTACCTACAATGAGCAGTTCTTC. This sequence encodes CSAPTGATYNEQFF.

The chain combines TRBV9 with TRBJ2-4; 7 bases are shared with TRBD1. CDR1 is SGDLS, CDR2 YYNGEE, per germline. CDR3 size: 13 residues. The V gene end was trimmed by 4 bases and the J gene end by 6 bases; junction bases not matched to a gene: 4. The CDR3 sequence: CASSSQGLNIQYF. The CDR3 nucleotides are TGTGCCAGCAGCTCACAGGGGTTAAACATTCAGTACTTC.

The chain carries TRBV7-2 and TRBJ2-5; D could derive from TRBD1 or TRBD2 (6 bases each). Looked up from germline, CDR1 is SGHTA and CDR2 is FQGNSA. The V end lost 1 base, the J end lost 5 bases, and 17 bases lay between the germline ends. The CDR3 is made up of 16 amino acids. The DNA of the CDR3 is TGTGCCAGCAGCTTAGTTGGGGGGCTGCAGGGGGAGACCCAGTACTTC. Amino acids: CASSLVGGLQGETQYF. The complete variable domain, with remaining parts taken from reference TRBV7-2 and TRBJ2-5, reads GAGVSQSPSNKVTEKGKDVELRCDPISGHTALYWYRQSLGQGLEFLIYFQGNSAPDKSGLPSDRFSAERTGGSVSTLTIQRTQQEDSAVYLCASSLVGGLQGETQYFGPGTRLLVL.

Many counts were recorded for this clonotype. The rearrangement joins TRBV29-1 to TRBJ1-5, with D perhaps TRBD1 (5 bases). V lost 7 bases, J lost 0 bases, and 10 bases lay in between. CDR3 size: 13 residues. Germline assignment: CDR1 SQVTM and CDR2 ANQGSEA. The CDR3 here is CSARGGSNQPQHF. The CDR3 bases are TGCAGCGCCCGCGGGGGTAGCAATCAGCCCCAGCATTTT.